The clone carrying this T cell receptor beta chain was observed a few times. Assay used: immunoSEQ multiplex PCR; TCRdb lists only in-frame clones, some missing. The sample shows 79,000 or so clones, approximately 93% of them seen only once. The data were taken from a study of technical replicates of blood from several donors. There are 13 residues in the CDR3. The germline CDR1 and CDR2 sequences are LNHNV and YYDKDF (reference sequence). V dropped 0 bases and J dropped 4 bases, with 5 bases sitting between them. The clonotype originates from a human donor in good health. The V and J genes are TRBV15 and TRBJ2-3; no clear D gene. The sequenced sample consisted of T cells isolated from PBMCs. In DNA form, the CDR3 reads TGTGCCACCAGCAGAGATTTAGCAGATACGCAGTATTTT. Encoded protein: CATSRDLADTQYF.